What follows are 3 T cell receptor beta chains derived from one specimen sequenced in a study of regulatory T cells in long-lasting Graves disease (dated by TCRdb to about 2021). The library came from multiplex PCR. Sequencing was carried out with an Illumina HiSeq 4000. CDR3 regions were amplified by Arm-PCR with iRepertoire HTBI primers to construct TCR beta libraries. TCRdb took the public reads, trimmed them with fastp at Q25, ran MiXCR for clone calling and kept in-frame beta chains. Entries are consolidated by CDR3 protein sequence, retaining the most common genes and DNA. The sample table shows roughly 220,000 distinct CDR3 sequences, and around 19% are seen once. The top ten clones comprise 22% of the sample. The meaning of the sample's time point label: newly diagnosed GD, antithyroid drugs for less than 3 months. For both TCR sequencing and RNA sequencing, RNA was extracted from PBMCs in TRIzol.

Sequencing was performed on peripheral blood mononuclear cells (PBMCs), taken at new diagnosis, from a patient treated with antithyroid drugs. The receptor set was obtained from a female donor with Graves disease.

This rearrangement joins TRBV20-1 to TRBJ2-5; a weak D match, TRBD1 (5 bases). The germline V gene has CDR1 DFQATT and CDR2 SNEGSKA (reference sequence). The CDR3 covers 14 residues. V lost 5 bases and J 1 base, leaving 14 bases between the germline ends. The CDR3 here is CSAPTLGLQETQYF. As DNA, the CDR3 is TGCAGTGCTCCAACATTGGGGCTCCAAGAGACCCAGTACTTC.

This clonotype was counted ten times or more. For the CDR3, the DNA is TGTGCCAGCAGCGGACAGGGTAGGACCGGGGAGCTGTTTTTT. Its translation is CASSGQGRTGELFF. J is TRBJ2-2 and V is TRBV6-2 or TRBV6-3, with TRBD1 identical over 8 bases. Germline CDR1 is MNHEY and CDR2 is SVGEGT. The V and J ends lost 6 bases and 5 bases, in that order; junction bases with no gene match: 5. The CDR3 has 14 residues.

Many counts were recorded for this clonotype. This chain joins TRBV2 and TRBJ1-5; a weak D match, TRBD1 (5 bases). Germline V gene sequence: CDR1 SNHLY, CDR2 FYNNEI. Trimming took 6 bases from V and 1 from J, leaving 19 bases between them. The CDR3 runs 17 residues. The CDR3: CASRGRRASGSNQPQHF. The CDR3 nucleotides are TGTGCCAGCAGGGGCCGAAGAGCCTCAGGGAGCAATCAGCCCCAGCATTTT.